The rows below give T cell receptor beta chains drawn from one sample of a study of early T cells in non-severe SARS-CoV-2 infection. TCRdb ran MiXCR on the 5' RACE reads and lists one entry per CDR3 protein. The table lists tens of thousands of distinct CDR3 sequences, approximately 6% of them singletons. Sequenced input: whole blood. Receptors were obtained from an adult who was a healthcare worker with PCR-confirmed SARS-CoV-2 infection or an uninfected control (not recorded which). Both conserved end residues are part of each CDR3. The order of the fields is D gene, CDR3 length, clone size, V gene, J gene, CDR3 protein, CDR3 DNA. D genes are given only for firm matches. Expanded clones are given a class, and other clones once, few, many or no size at all.

NA	15	NA	TRBV6-2/TRBV6-3	TRBJ2-5	CASSYSFDSSETQYF	TGTGCCAGCAGTTACTCGTTCGACTCTTCAGAGACCCAGTACTTC
TRBD2	16	many	TRBV9	TRBJ2-3	CASSVLAGGTTDTQYF	TGTGCCAGCAGCGTGCTAGCGGGGGGAACCACAGATACGCAGTATTTT
NA	15	many	TRBV14	TRBJ2-1	CASSHRGGNYNEQFF	TGTGCCAGCAGCCACCGGGGCGGGAATTACAATGAGCAGTTCTTC
TRBD1	15	NA	TRBV18	TRBJ1-5	CASSATGGSNQPQHF	TGTGCCAGCTCAGCGACAGGGGGTAGCAATCAGCCCCAGCATTTT
TRBD1	14	NA	TRBV6-6	TRBJ2-7	CASSPRQGNYEQYF	TGTGCCAGCAGCCCGAGACAGGGCAACTACGAGCAGTACTTC
TRBD1	15	many	TRBV2	TRBJ1-4	CASSQLQGASEKLFF	TGTGCCAGCAGCCAATTACAGGGGGCGAGTGAAAAACTGTTTTTT
NA	12	many	TRBV5-1	TRBJ1-2	CASSGKGHGYTF	TGCGCCAGCAGCGGAAAAGGCCATGGCTACACCTTC
NA	14	many	TRBV5-4	TRBJ2-2	CASSLTGNTGELFF	TGTGCCAGCAGCCTGACAGGGAACACCGGGGAGCTGTTTTTT
TRBD1	16	many	TRBV12-3/TRBV12-4	TRBJ1-2	CASSLIGTGGNYGYTF	TGTGCCAGCAGTTTAATTGGGACAGGGGGGAACTATGGCTACACCTTC
NA	16	many	TRBV11-2	TRBJ2-5	CASSHQGLVLGETQYF	TGTGCCAGCAGCCACCAAGGCCTAGTCCTTGGAGAGACCCAGTACTTC
TRBD1	20	NA	TRBV15	TRBJ1-4	CATSSSGTGGVGATNEKLFF	TGTGCCACCAGCAGCTCCGGGACAGGGGGCGTTGGGGCAACTAATGAAAAACTGTTTTTT
NA	12	few	TRBV4-2	TRBJ1-1	CASSLDSAEAFF	TGTGCCAGCAGCCTCGACAGCGCTGAAGCTTTCTTT
NA	11	few	TRBV6-6	TRBJ2-3	CASKQEHTQYF	TGTGCCAGCAAACAGGAACATACGCAGTATTTT
NA	15	many	TRBV12-3/TRBV12-4	TRBJ2-1	CASSSLRTARNEQFF	TGTGCCAGCAGTTCCCTACGGACAGCTAGGAATGAGCAGTTCTTC
NA	14	many	TRBV7-8	TRBJ1-1	CASSLKGANTEAFF	TGTGCCAGCAGCTTAAAAGGCGCGAACACTGAAGCTTTCTTT
NA	13	many	TRBV4-3	TRBJ2-3	CASSQGSTDTQYF	TGCGCCAGCAGCCAGGGAAGTACAGATACGCAGTATTTT
NA	12	many	TRBV11-3	TRBJ1-3	CASSLAVNTIYF	TGTGCCAGCAGCTTAGCGGTAAACACCATATATTTT
NA	13	NA	TRBV6-2/TRBV6-3	TRBJ2-7	CASSYSGIYEQYF	TGTGCCAGCAGTTACTCTGGGATCTACGAGCAGTACTTC
NA	16	few	TRBV2	TRBJ1-5	CASSGSTGRMSQPQHF	TGTGCCAGCAGTGGAAGTACCGGGAGGATGAGTCAGCCCCAGCATTTT
NA	12	many	TRBV2	TRBJ1-6	CASSGFGSPLHF	TGTGCCAGCAGTGGGTTCGGCTCACCCCTCCACTTT
TRBD2	18	NA	TRBV10-2	TRBJ2-5	CASSERTSGASRGETQYF	TGCGCCAGCAGTGAGCGGACTAGCGGGGCCAGCAGGGGAGAGACCCAGTACTTC
TRBD1	14	few	TRBV19	TRBJ2-3	CASSPGTVTDTQYF	TGTGCCAGTAGTCCCGGGACAGTCACAGATACGCAGTATTTT
NA	15	many	TRBV5-1	TRBJ1-4	CASSLDGGPNEKLFF	TGCGCCAGCAGCTTGGATGGGGGGCCTAATGAAAAACTGTTTTTT
NA	13	NA	TRBV29-1	TRBJ2-3	CSVLDRSTDTQYF	TGCAGCGTTCTCGACAGAAGCACAGATACGCAGTATTTT
NA	15	NA	TRBV20-1	TRBJ2-1	CSARDLAVSYNEQFF	TGCAGTGCTAGAGATTTGGCGGTTTCCTACAATGAGCAGTTCTTC
NA	16	NA	TRBV6-5	TRBJ2-7	CASFRTLKDSRNEQYF	TGTGCCAGCTTTAGAACCCTCAAAGACAGCCGGAACGAGCAGTACTTC
NA	10	few	TRBV6-6	TRBJ1-2	CASSRDGYTF	TGTGCCAGCTCTAGGGATGGCTACACCTTC
NA	12	many	TRBV28	TRBJ2-7	CASSPLPYEQYF	TGTGCCAGCAGTCCCCTCCCGTACGAGCAGTACTTC
TRBD2	13	many	TRBV7-9	TRBJ2-7	CASAGGIAYEQYF	TGTGCCAGCGCGGGGGGGATCGCCTACGAGCAGTACTTC
TRBD1	14	few	TRBV20-1	TRBJ2-7	CSARRTGVPYEQYF	TGCAGTGCTAGACGGACAGGGGTTCCCTACGAGCAGTACTTC
TRBD1	17	many	TRBV9	TRBJ1-1	CASSVDTGGAGNTEAFF	TGTGCCAGCAGCGTAGATACAGGGGGCGCGGGGAACACTGAAGCTTTCTTT
TRBD1	17	many	TRBV5-1	TRBJ1-1	CASSLVSPGGIGTEAFF	TGCGCCAGCAGCTTGGTATCCCCAGGGGGTATCGGCACTGAAGCTTTCTTT
NA	14	NA	TRBV28	TRBJ2-7	CASSLSRGHYEQYF	TGTGCCAGCAGTTTATCTAGGGGCCACTACGAGCAGTACTTC
NA	12	many	TRBV29-1	TRBJ1-5	CSVGGGNQPQHF	TGCAGCGTTGGCGGCGGCAATCAGCCCCAGCATTTT
NA	12	many	TRBV12-3/TRBV12-4	TRBJ1-2	CASSLILAGLAF	TGTGCCAGCAGTTTGATCCTGGCCGGATTGGCCTTC
NA	12	many	TRBV5-3	TRBJ1-2	CARSSVGDGYTF	TGTGCCAGAAGCTCGGTTGGTGATGGCTACACCTTC
NA	15	NA	TRBV7-6	TRBJ1-1	CASSSTGMGSTEAFF	TGTGCCAGCAGCTCGACAGGAATGGGTTCCACTGAAGCTTTCTTT
NA	13	many	TRBV7-9	TRBJ2-7	CASSIRGHDEQYF	TGTGCCAGCAGCATCCGGGGGCACGACGAGCAGTACTTC
TRBD2	15	many	TRBV6-2/TRBV6-3	TRBJ2-1	CASRLSGGQVNEQFF	TGTGCCAGCAGACTCTCGGGGGGGCAGGTCAATGAGCAGTTCTTC
TRBD1	16	many	TRBV9	TRBJ2-3	CASSVRDRGSPDTQYF	TGTGCCAGCAGCGTAAGGGACAGGGGTAGCCCAGATACGCAGTATTTT
NA	15	many	TRBV7-8	TRBJ2-7	CASSLGQRTTYEQYF	TGTGCCAGCAGCTTAGGACAGCGGACCACCTACGAGCAGTACTTC
NA	16	NA	TRBV9	TRBJ2-2	CASSVDGPVPPGVLFF	TGTGCCAGCAGCGTAGACGGGCCAGTCCCCCCCGGGGTGCTGTTTTTT
TRBD1	16	NA	TRBV5-1	TRBJ1-2	CASSRSRDRDNYGYTF	TGCGCCAGCAGCAGAAGCCGGGACAGGGACAACTATGGCTACACCTTC
NA	17	few	TRBV30	TRBJ1-5	CAWTGPSPGASNQPQHF	TGTGCCTGGACCGGGCCCAGTCCTGGGGCTAGCAATCAGCCCCAGCATTTT
NA	17	few	TRBV6-5	TRBJ1-6	CASSYSARLSYNSPLHF	TGTGCCAGCAGTTACTCCGCTAGGCTCTCCTATAATTCACCCCTCCACTTT
NA	13	few	TRBV4-3	TRBJ2-3	CASSPTEGDTQYF	TGCGCCAGCAGCCCGACCGAGGGCGATACGCAGTATTTT
NA	13	few	TRBV7-2	TRBJ2-5	CASSFGGPKSQYF	TGTGCCAGCAGCTTCGGGGGACCCAAGTCACAGTACTTC
NA	17	NA	TRBV6-1	TRBJ2-3	CASSEAGTSLGPDTQYF	TGTGCCAGCAGTGAAGCTGGGACATCTTTGGGACCAGATACGCAGTATTTT
NA	13	NA	TRBV6-2/TRBV6-3	TRBJ1-1	CASRFGTLTEAFF	TGTGCCAGCAGATTTGGGACCCTCACTGAAGCTTTCTTT
NA	14	few	TRBV18	TRBJ2-4	CASSSTGGKNIQYF	TGTGCCAGCTCGTCGACAGGAGGCAAAAACATTCAGTACTTC
NA	16	many	TRBV11-2	TRBJ2-1	CASSLEWGLLYNEQFF	TGTGCCAGCAGCTTAGAATGGGGGCTACTATACAATGAGCAGTTCTTC
NA	9	many	TRBV29-1	TRBJ1-2	CSVEKGYTF	TGCAGCGTTGAAAAAGGCTACACCTTC
NA	15	few	TRBV27	TRBJ2-1	CASSLSRGLGNEQFF	TGTGCCAGCAGTTTATCGCGGGGGCTCGGCAATGAGCAGTTCTTC